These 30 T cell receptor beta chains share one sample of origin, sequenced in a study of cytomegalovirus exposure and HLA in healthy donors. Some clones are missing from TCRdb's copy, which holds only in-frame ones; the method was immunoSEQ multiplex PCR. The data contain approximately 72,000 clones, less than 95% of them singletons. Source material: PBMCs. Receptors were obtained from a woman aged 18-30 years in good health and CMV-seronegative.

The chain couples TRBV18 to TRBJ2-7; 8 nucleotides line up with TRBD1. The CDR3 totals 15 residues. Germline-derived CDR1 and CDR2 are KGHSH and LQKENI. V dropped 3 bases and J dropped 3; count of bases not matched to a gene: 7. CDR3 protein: CASSPSGTGLYEQYF. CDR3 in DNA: TGTGCCAGCTCACCGTCAGGGACAGGTCTCTACGAGCAGTACTTC.

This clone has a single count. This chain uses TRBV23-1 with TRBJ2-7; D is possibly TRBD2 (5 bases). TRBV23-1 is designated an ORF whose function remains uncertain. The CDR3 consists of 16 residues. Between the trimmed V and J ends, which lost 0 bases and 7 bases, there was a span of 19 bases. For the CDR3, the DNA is TGCGCCAGCAGTCAATCGCGGTCGGAAAGAGGGAGTGAGCAGTACTTC. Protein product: CASSQSRSERGSEQYF.

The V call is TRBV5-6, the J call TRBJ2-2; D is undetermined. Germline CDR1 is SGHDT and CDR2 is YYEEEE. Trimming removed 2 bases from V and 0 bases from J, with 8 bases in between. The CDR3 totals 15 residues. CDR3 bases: TGTGCCAGCAGCTTTGAAGCTACGAACACCGGGGAGCTGTTTTTT. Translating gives CASSFEATNTGELFF.

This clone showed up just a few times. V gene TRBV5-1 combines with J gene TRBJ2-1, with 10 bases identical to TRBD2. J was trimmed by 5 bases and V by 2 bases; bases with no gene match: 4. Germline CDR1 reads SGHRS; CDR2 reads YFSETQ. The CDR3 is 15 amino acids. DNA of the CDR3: TGCGCCAGCAGCTTTCAGCGGGGGGGCAACAATGAGCAGTTCTTC. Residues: CASSFQRGGNNEQFF. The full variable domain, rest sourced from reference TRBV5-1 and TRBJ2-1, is KAGVTQTPRYLIKTRGQQVTLSCSPISGHRSVSWYQQTPGQGLQFLFEYFSETQRNKGNFPGRFSGRQFSNSRSEMNVSTLELGDSALYLCASSFQRGGNNEQFFGPGTRLTVL.

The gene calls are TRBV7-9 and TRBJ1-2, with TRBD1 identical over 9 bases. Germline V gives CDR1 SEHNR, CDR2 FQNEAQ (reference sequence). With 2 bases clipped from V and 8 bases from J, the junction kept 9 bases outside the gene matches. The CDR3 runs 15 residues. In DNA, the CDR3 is TGTGCCAGCAGCTTAAGGGGACAGGGTGTAGGGGGCTACACCTTC. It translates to CASSLRGQGVGGYTF.

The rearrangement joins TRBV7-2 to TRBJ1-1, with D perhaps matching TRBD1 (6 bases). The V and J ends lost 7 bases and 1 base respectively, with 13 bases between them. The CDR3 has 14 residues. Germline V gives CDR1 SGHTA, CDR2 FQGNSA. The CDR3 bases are TGTGCCAGCACCCCCGGACAGCCGAACACTGAAGCTTTCTTT. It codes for CASTPGQPNTEAFF.

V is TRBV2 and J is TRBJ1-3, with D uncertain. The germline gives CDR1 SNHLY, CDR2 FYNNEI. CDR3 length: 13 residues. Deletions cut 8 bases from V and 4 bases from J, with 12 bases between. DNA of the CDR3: TGTGCCAGCTTGAGGTTGTTCGGAAACACCATATATTTT. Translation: CASLRLFGNTIYF.

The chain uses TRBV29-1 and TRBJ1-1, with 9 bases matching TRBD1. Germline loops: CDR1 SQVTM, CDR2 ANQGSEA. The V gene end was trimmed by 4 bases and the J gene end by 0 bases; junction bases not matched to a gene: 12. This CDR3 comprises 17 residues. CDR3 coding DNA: TGCAGCGTTGCCGAGCTTCGGACAGGGGCGCTGAACACTGAAGCTTTCTTT. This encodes CSVAELRTGALNTEAFF.

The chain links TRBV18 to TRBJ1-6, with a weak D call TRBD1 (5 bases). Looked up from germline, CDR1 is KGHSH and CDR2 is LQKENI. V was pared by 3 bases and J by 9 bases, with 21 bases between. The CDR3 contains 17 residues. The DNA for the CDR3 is TGTGCCAGCTCACCCCCGAGGCGACAGTCGTCGTTTTCACCCCTCCACTTT. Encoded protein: CASSPPRRQSSFSPLHF.

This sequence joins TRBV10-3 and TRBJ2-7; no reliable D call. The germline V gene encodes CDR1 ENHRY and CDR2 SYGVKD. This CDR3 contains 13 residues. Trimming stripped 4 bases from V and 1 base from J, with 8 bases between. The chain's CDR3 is CAISGQESYEQYF. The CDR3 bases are TGTGCCATCAGTGGTCAGGAATCCTACGAGCAGTACTTC.

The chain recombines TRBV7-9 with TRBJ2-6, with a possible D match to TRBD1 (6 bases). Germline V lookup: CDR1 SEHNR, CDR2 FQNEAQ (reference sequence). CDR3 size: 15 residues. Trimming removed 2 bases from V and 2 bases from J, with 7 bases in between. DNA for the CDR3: TGTGCCAGCAGCTTACAGGGGACTGGGGCCAACGTCCTGACTTTC. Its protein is CASSLQGTGANVLTF.

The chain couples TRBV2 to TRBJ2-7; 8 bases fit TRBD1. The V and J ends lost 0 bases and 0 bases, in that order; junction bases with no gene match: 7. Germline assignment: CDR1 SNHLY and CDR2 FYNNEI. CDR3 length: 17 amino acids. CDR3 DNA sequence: TGTGCCAGCAGTGAAGCGCTTTGGACAGGGATCTCCTACGAGCAGTACTTC. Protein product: CASSEALWTGISYEQYF.

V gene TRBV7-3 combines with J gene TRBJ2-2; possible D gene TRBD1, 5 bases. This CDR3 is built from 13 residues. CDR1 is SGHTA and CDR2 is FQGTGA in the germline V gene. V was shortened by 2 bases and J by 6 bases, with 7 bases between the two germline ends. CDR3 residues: CASSLGHPGELFF. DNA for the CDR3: TGTGCCAGCAGCTTAGGACACCCCGGGGAGCTGTTTTTT.

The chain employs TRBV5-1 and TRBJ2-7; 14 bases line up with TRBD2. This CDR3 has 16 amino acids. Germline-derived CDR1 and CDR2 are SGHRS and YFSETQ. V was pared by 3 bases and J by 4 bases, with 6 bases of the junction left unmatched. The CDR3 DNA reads TGCGCCAGCAGCTCCAGGGGACTAGCGGGAGTGTACGAGCAGTACTTC. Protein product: CASSSRGLAGVYEQYF. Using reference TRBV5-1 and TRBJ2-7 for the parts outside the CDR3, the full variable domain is KAGVTQTPRYLIKTRGQQVTLSCSPISGHRSVSWYQQTPGQGLQFLFEYFSETQRNKGNFPGRFSGRQFSNSRSEMNVSTLELGDSALYLCASSSRGLAGVYEQYFGPGTRLTVT.

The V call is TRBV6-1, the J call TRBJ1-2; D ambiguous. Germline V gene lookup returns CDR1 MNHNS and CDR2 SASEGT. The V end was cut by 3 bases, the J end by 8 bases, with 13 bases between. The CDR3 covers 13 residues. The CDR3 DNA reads TGTGCCAGCAGTGAGTTAGGCAGGAGGGGCTACACCTTC. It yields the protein CASSELGRRGYTF.

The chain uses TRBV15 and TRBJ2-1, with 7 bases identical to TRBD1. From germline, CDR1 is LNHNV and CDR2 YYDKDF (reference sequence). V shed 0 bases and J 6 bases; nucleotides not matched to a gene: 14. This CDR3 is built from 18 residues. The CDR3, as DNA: TGTGCCACCAGCAGAGATCTCTTTGGGACAGAAGCTCTCAATGAGCAGTTCTTC. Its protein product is CATSRDLFGTEALNEQFF.

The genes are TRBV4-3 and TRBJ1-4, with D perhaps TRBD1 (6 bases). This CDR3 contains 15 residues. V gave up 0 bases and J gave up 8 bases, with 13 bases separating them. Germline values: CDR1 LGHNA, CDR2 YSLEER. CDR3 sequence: CASSQDLGGREKLFF. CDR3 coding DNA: TGCGCCAGCAGCCAAGATCTGGGGGGGCGGGAAAAACTGTTTTTT.

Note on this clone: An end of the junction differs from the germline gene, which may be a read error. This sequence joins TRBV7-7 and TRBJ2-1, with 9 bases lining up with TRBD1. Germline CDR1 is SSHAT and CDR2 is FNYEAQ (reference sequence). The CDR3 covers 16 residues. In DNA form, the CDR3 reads TGTGCTAGCAGCCCGCTCCTGGGACAGGGCTACAATGAGCAGTTCTTC. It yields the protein CASSPLLGQGYNEQFF.

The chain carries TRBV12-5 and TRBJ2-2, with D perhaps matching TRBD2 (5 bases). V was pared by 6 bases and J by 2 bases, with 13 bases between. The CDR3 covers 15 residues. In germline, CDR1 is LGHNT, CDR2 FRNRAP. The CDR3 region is CASGPSGVNTGELFF. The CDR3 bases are TGTGCTAGTGGACCGAGCGGAGTAAACACCGGGGAGCTGTTTTTT.

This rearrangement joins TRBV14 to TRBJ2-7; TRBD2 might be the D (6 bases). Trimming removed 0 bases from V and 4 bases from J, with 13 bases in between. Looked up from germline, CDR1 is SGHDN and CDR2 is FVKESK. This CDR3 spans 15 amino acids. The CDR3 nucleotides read TGTGCCAGCAGCCAAGATTGGGGGAGGAGGTACGAGCAGTACTTC. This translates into CASSQDWGRRYEQYF.

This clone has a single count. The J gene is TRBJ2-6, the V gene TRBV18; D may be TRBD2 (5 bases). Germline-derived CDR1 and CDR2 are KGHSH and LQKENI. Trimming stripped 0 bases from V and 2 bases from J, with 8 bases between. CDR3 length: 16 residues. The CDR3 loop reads CASSPPVRAGANVLTF. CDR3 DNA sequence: TGTGCCAGCTCACCACCGGTGAGGGCTGGGGCCAACGTCCTGACTTTC.

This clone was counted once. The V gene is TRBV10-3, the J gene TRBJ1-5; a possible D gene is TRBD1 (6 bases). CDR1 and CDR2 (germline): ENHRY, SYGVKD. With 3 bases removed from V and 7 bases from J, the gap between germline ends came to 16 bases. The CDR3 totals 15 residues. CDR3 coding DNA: TGTGCCATCAGTGAATCAGGGGAAATGGCACAGCCCCAGCATTTT. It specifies CAISESGEMAQPQHF.

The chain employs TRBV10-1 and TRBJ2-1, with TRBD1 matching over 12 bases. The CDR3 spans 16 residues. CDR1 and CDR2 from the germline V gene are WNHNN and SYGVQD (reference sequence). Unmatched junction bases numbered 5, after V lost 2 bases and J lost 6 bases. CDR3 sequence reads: CASSEKGQGASNEQFF. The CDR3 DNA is TGCGCCAGCAGTGAGAAGGGACAGGGGGCGAGCAATGAGCAGTTCTTC.

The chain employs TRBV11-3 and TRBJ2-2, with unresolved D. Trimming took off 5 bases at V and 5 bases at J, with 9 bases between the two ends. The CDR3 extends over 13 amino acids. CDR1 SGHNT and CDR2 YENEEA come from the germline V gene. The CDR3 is CASSLFKTGELFF. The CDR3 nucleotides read TGTGCCAGCAGCCTATTTAAGACCGGGGAGCTGTTTTTT.

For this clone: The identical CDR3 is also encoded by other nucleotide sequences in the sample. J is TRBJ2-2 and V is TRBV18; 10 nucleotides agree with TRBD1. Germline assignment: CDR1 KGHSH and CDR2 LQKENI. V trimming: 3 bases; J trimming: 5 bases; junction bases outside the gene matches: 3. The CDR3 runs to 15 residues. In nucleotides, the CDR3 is TGTGCCAGCTCACCCGGACAGGGGGATACCGGGGAGCTGTTTTTT. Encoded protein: CASSPGQGDTGELFF.

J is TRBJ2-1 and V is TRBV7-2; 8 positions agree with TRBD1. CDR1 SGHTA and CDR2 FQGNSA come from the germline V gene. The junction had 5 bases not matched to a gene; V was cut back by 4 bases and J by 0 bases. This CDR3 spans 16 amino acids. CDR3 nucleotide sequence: TGTGCCAGCAGCTCCACGCAGGGGGCCTCCTACAATGAGCAGTTCTTC. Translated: CASSSTQGASYNEQFF.

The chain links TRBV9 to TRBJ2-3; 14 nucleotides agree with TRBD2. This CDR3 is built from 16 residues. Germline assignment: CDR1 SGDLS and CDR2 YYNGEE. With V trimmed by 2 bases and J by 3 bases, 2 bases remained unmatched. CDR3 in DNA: TGTGCCAGCAGCGTGACTAGCGGGGGGGATACAGATACGCAGTATTTT. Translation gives CASSVTSGGDTDTQYF.

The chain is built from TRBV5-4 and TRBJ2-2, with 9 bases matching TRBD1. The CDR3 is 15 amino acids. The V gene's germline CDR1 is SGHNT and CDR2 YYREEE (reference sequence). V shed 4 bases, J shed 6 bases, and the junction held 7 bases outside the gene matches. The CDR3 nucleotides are TGTGCCAGCAGCCACGGACAGGGGAAGGCCGGGGAGCTGTTTTTT. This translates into CASSHGQGKAGELFF.

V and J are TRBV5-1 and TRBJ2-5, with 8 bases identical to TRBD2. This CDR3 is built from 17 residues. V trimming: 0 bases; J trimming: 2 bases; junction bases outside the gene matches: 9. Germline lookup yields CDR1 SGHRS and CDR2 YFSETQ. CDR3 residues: CASSLEGSGMYQETQYF. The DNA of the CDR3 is TGCGCCAGCAGCTTGGAGGGTAGCGGGATGTATCAAGAGACCCAGTACTTC.

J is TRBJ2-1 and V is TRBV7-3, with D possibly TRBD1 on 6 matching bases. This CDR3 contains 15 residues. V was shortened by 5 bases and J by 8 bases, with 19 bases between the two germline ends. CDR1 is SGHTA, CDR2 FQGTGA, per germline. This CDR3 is CASSQGTAPPHEQFF. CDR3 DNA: TGTGCCAGCAGCCAGGGGACGGCCCCCCCCCATGAGCAGTTCTTC.